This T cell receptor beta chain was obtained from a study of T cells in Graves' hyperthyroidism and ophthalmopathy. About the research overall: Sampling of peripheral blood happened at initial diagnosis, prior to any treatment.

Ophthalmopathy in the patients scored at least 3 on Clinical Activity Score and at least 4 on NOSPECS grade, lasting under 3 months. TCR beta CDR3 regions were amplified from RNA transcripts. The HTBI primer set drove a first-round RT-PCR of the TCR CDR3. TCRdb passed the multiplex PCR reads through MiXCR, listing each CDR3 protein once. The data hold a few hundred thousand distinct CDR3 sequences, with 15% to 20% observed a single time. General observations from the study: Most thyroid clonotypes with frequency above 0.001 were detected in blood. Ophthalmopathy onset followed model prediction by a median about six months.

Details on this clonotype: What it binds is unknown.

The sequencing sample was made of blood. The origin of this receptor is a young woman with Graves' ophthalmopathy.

The CDR3 loop is CASLSPTGLGQPQHF. DNA for the CDR3: TGTGCCAGCCTATCGCCTACAGGGTTGGGTCAGCCCCAGCATTTT. This rearrangement joins TRBV28 to TRBJ1-5, with D maybe TRBD1 (6 bases). This CDR3 has 15 amino acids. V lost 8 bases, J lost 6 bases, and 20 bases lay in between. The germline gives CDR1 MDHEN, CDR2 SYDVKM. Looking up the rest from reference TRBV28 and TRBJ1-5 gives the full variable domain: DVKVTQSSRYLVKRTGEKVFLECVQDMDHENMFWYRQDPGLGLRLIYFSYDVKMKEKGDIPEGYSVSREKKERFSLILESASTNQTSMYLCASLSPTGLGQPQHFGDGTRLSIL.